The 15 T cell receptor beta chains given below trace back to one sample, sequenced in a study of T cells after somatic rescue of genetic block. Clones were read by immunoSEQ multiplex PCR, and TCRdb kept only the in-frame ones, dropping some. The sample lists roughly 58,000 clones, approximately 96% seen once, with approximately 0.077% in the top ten. The sequenced sample consisted of peripheral blood mononuclear cells (PBMCs). These receptors originate from a child under two years old.

This chain uses TRBV6-6 with TRBJ2-7; TRBD1 agrees at 10 bases. The CDR3 covers 14 residues. The junction had 3 bases not matched to a gene; V was cut back by 7 bases and J by 0 bases. Germline V lookup: CDR1 MNHNY, CDR2 SVGAGI (reference sequence). The DNA for the CDR3 is TGTGCCAGCACTAGGACAGGGGGCTCCTACGAGCAGTACTTC. This translates into CASTRTGGSYEQYF.

This chain links TRBV9 with TRBJ2-3; perhaps TRBD2 as D (5 bases). The germline V gene has CDR1 SGDLS and CDR2 YYNGEE. The CDR3 loop spans 14 amino acids. V shed 2 bases and J shed 2 bases, with 9 bases lying between them. The CDR3, as DNA: TGTGCCAGCAGCGTCCTAGCTTACACAGATACGCAGTATTTT. It codes for CASSVLAYTDTQYF.

This chain connects TRBV6-6 to TRBJ2-5; D is ambiguous. Germline V gene data show CDR1 as MNHNY and CDR2 as SVGAGI (reference sequence). The CDR3 contains 12 residues. V gave up 6 bases and J gave up 5 bases, with 10 bases separating them. CDR3: CASSPLGETQYF. The CDR3 DNA reads as TGTGCCAGCAGCCCTCTCGGGGAGACCCAGTACTTC.

V usage is TRBV6-5 and J usage is TRBJ1-3, with a tentative D call TRBD1 (5 bases). From germline, CDR1 is MNHEY and CDR2 SVGAGI. The CDR3 contains 16 residues. V was shortened by 4 bases and J by 4 bases, with 17 bases between the two germline ends. The CDR3 spells CASSSPRSGGGNTIYF. The CDR3 nucleotides are TGTGCCAGCAGTTCCCCGCGTAGTGGGGGGGGAAACACCATATATTTT.

The V and J genes are TRBV5-6 and TRBJ2-7; 11 bases fit TRBD2. V shed 4 bases, J shed 2 bases, and the junction held 8 bases outside the gene matches. The CDR3 consists of 16 residues. Germline lookup yields CDR1 SGHDT and CDR2 YYEEEE. CDR3 region: CASSTGLAGLTYEQYF. The CDR3 DNA reads TGTGCCAGCAGCACCGGACTAGCGGGTTTAACCTACGAGCAGTACTTC.

This clone was counted a single time. V and J are TRBV4-1 and TRBJ1-3; TRBD1 agrees at 7 bases. Germline CDR1 is MGHRA and CDR2 is YSYEKL. Trimming at V came to 3 bases and at J to 1 base, leaving 6 bases not matched to a gene. The CDR3 totals 16 residues. CDR3 nucleotides: TGCGCCAGCAGCCAGGCTAGGACAGGATCTGGAAACACCATATATTTT. Translating gives CASSQARTGSGNTIYF.

In the case of this clone: The same CDR3 can be traced to other DNA sequences in this sample. V usage is TRBV10-2 and J usage is TRBJ2-7; D is unclear. V gave up 0 bases and J gave up 4 bases, with 1 base separating them. Germline CDR1 is WSHSY and CDR2 is SAAADI. The length of the CDR3 is 11 residues. In DNA form, the CDR3 reads TGCGCCAGCAGTGAGTCATACGAGCAGTACTTC. Protein sequence: CASSESYEQYF.

The genes are TRBV7-3 and TRBJ1-1, with 8 bases identical to TRBD1. Trimming cost V 5 bases and J 1 base; bases outside gene matches: 9. CDR3 length: 16 residues. CDR1 is SGHTA and CDR2 is FQGTGA in the germline V gene. CDR3 bases: TGTGCCAGCAGCCTCTCCCGACAGGGGAGGAACACTGAAGCTTTCTTT. It is translated as CASSLSRQGRNTEAFF.

The chain employs TRBV5-1 and TRBJ2-7; 11 bases line up with TRBD2. V was clipped by 1 base and J by 0 bases; unmatched bases: 0. Germline CDR1 is SGHRS and CDR2 is YFSETQ. This CDR3 is 15 amino acids long. CDR3 sequence: CASSLTSGSSYEQYF. In DNA form, the CDR3 reads TGCGCCAGCAGCTTGACTAGCGGGAGCTCCTACGAGCAGTACTTC.

The J gene is TRBJ2-7, the V gene TRBV23-1; the match to TRBD1 covers 7 bases. TRBV23-1 is an open reading frame, and its role is uncertain. This CDR3 contains 17 residues. V was clipped by 0 bases and J by 5 bases; unmatched bases: 13. This CDR3 is CASSQSEPLRQGHEQYF. CDR3 nucleotides: TGCGCCAGCAGTCAATCAGAGCCACTCAGACAGGGCCACGAGCAGTACTTC.

The rearrangement uses TRBV10-2 and TRBJ2-5; D is ambiguous. This CDR3 comprises 11 residues. Germline-derived CDR1 and CDR2 are WSHSY and SAAADI. The V gene lost 3 bases and the J gene lost 5 bases, with 4 bases spanning the gap. CDR3 region: CASSDRETQYF. In DNA, the CDR3 is TGCGCCAGCAGTGACAGGGAGACCCAGTACTTC.

This clone was seen a few times. The V and J genes are TRBV4-3 and TRBJ1-2; possible D gene TRBD1, 6 bases. Between the trimmed V and J ends, which lost 1 base and 7 bases, there was a span of 13 bases. Germline values: CDR1 LGHNA, CDR2 YSLEER. This CDR3 has 14 residues. The CDR3 reads CASSQVSGALGYTF. DNA of the CDR3: TGCGCCAGCAGCCAAGTATCGGGGGCGCTTGGCTACACCTTC.

This rearrangement joins TRBV6-5 to TRBJ1-5, with D perhaps TRBD1 (5 bases). There are 12 residues in the CDR3. Germline loops: CDR1 MNHEY, CDR2 SVGAGI. V was cut by 4 bases and J by 7 bases, with 8 bases left in between. The CDR3 loop reads CASSSRGQPQHF. In DNA form, the CDR3 reads TGTGCCAGCAGTTCGCGGGGCCAGCCCCAGCATTTT.

The V and J genes are TRBV28 and TRBJ2-6; D gene uncertain. V lost 5 bases to trimming and J lost 0 bases, with 17 bases between them. Germline loops: CDR1 MDHEN, CDR2 SYDVKM. This CDR3 is 18 amino acids long. The CDR3, as DNA: TGTGCCAGCAGTATCAACCTTGGCAGGAACTCTGGGGCCAACGTCCTGACTTTC. Residues: CASSINLGRNSGANVLTF.

The chain recombines TRBV28 with TRBJ1-1; D uncertain. The V end lost 5 bases, the J end lost 1 base, and 14 bases lay between the germline ends. The V gene's germline CDR1 is MDHEN and CDR2 SYDVKM. The CDR3 has 15 residues. CDR3 amino acids: CASSPNDAWNTEAFF. CDR3 DNA: TGTGCCAGCAGTCCCAACGACGCCTGGAACACTGAAGCTTTCTTT.